Listed below are T cell receptor beta chains from one sample, sequenced in a study of OX40 agonist ivuxolimab in advanced cancers. Only in-frame clones appear in the TCRdb table, and some are missing; sequencing was by immunoSEQ multiplex PCR. The sample has about 55,000 clones; approximately 86% are singletons. Material: CD4+ or CD8+ T cells sorted from blood, obtained in a trial of the OX40 agonist ivuxolimab. The origin of the receptors is an adult with an advanced solid tumor such as melanoma, head and neck, liver or kidney cancer. The CDR3 runs from the conserved cysteine through the conserved F or W. D genes are given only for firm matches. For some rows the clone size is stated as once, few or many, or as a class when expanded; others skip it.

cdr3_length,j_call,clone_size,d_call,v_call,cdr3_nt,cdr3_aa
15,TRBJ2-7,.,TRBD1,TRBV4-1,TGCGCCAGCAGCCAAGAGGGACAGGCCCCCTACGAGCAGTACTTC,CASSQEGQAPYEQYF
14,TRBJ1-5,.,TRBD1,TRBV10-3,TGTGCCAGCACCCCTGGACAGGGAAATCAGCCCCAGCATTTT,CASTPGQGNQPQHF
15,TRBJ1-3,once,.,TRBV19,TGTGCCAGTAGTATTTTAGTGAACTCTGGAAACACCATATATTTT,CASSILVNSGNTIYF
12,TRBJ2-5,.,.,TRBV5-6,TGTGCCAGCAGCTTGTACCAAGAGACCCAGTACTTC,CASSLYQETQYF
14,TRBJ2-7,few,.,TRBV6-1,TGTGCCAGCAGCGGGCGGGGCAGCTCCTACGAGCAGTACTTC,CASSGRGSSYEQYF
15,TRBJ1-1,.,TRBD1,TRBV11-2,TGTGCCAGCAGCTTCGGTCAGGGGGGAGGCACTGAAGCTTTCTTT,CASSFGQGGGTEAFF
13,TRBJ1-1,.,.,TRBV2,TGTGCCAGCAGTGAAAATCTGAACACTGAAGCTTTCTTT,CASSENLNTEAFF
16,TRBJ2-7,.,TRBD2,TRBV4-3,TGCGCCAGCAGCCAATTTTGGGGGGGGAGCTCCTACGAGCAGTACTTC,CASSQFWGGSSYEQYF
15,TRBJ1-5,.,.,TRBV27,TGTGCCAGCAGTCCTCCCCCAGGGAGGGATCAGCCCCAGCATTTT,CASSPPPGRDQPQHF
14,TRBJ2-7,.,TRBD1,TRBV5-6,TGTGCCAGCAGCTGGGGGACAGGGGAATACGAGCAGTACTTC,CASSWGTGEYEQYF
13,TRBJ1-2,.,.,TRBV6-1,TGTGCCAGCAGTGAAGACAGGGTCTATGGCTACACCTTC,CASSEDRVYGYTF
13,TRBJ1-2,once,.,TRBV27,TGTGCCAGCAGTTATAAGGGGATCTATGGCTACACCTTC,CASSYKGIYGYTF
18,TRBJ2-1,.,TRBD2,TRBV11-3,TGTGCCAGCAGCTTAGGACGGCTAGCGGGGGGGCAATACAATGAGCAGTTCTTC,CASSLGRLAGGQYNEQFF
15,TRBJ1-5,many,.,TRBV7-9,TGTGCCAGCAGCCCCGGGACGGATAGCAATCAGCCCCAGCATTTT,CASSPGTDSNQPQHF
13,TRBJ1-4,.,TRBD1,TRBV5-4,TGTGCCAGCAGCTGGGGGACAGCTGAAAAACTGTTTTTT,CASSWGTAEKLFF
12,TRBJ1-1,.,.,TRBV10-3,TGTGCCATCAGAAACGGGAACACTGAAGCTTTCTTT,CAIRNGNTEAFF
15,TRBJ2-7,.,.,TRBV7-6,TGTGCCAGCAGCGGGGGGCAGCAGGGCCTAACAGAGCAGTACTTC,CASSGGQQGLTEQYF
16,TRBJ2-2,.,.,TRBV9,TGTGCCAGCAGCGTAGAGGGGGACCCGGTCGCCGGGGAGCTGTTTTTT,CASSVEGDPVAGELFF
15,TRBJ2-3,.,TRBD1,TRBV6-5,TGTGCCAGCAGCGGGACAGTCATCTACACAGATACGCAGTATTTT,CASSGTVIYTDTQYF
16,TRBJ2-5,.,.,TRBV28,TGTGCCAGCAGTTCCCCCTGGACCCTAGGCCAAGAGACCCAGTACTTC,CASSSPWTLGQETQYF
14,TRBJ1-5,.,.,TRBV28,TGTGCCAGCATCATAGGGCAGGGGAATCAGCCCCAGCATTTT,CASIIGQGNQPQHF
16,TRBJ1-6,.,.,TRBV5-6,TGTGCCAGCAGCTTGGCCCATGAGGCCTATAATTCACCCCTCCACTTT,CASSLAHEAYNSPLHF
13,TRBJ2-1,.,.,TRBV14,TGTGCCAGCAATGACCAGTTTAGCGATGAGCAGTTCTTC,CASNDQFSDEQFF
18,TRBJ1-3,medium-sized,.,TRBV9,TGTGCCAGCAGCCCTCTCCAGCTAGAGAACATCCTTGGAAACACCATATATTTT,CASSPLQLENILGNTIYF